The subject of this entry is one T cell receptor (beta chain). Its antigen is as yet unknown. The record originates from a study of beta chain features in type 1 diabetes. Study findings and constraints: Moderate but significant shortening of TCRB CDR3s was recorded in all four CD4+ subsets from Type 1 diabetes patients.

Expressed TCRB transcripts got sequenced, as all isolated RNA was reverse transcribed. Profiling relied on immunoSEQ multiplex PCR, and the TCRdb table lists in-frame clones only, not all of them. The top ten hold 2% to 3% of the sample, which has 100,000 to 150,000 clones, 15% to 20% seen once. The CDR3 covers 14 residues. V lost 3 bases and J lost 3, with 8 bases in between. In germline, CDR1 is LNHDA, CDR2 SQIVND (reference sequence). The TCR originated in a man between 18 and 29 years old with type 1 diabetes. Sequencing was done on a sample of central memory CD4+ T cells from blood. The chain uses TRBV19 and TRBJ2-2, with D unresolved. CDR3: CASSILSDTGELFF. The CDR3 DNA follows: TGTGCCAGTAGTATCCTCAGCGACACCGGGGAGCTGTTTTTT.